These 8 T cell receptor beta chains came from one sample sequenced in a study of blood T cells in healthy people across ages. Sample-barcoded 5' priming and a J-beta primer mix drove a second PCR of 7 to 11 cycles. TCRdb re-called the 5' RACE reads with MiXCR, one entry per CDR3 protein. The sample has around 790,000 distinct CDR3 sequences; roughly 44% are singletons. Source material: blood. The receptors come from a man aged 60 to 75 in good health.

This chain connects TRBV20-1 to TRBJ2-1; 8 nucleotides match TRBD1. Per the germline V gene, CDR1 is DFQATT and CDR2 is SNEGSKA (reference sequence). This CDR3 comprises 15 residues. Germline trimming cut 3 bases from V and 8 bases from J; bases unmatched to any gene: 12. CDR3 in DNA: TGCAGTGCTAGGACCCAGACAGGGGTCGGGGATGAGCAGTTCTTC. The encoded protein is CSARTQTGVGDEQFF.

The table lists this clonotype with a few counts. This chain links TRBV7-9 with TRBJ1-2; D gene uncertain. Deletions cut 3 bases from V and 4 bases from J, with 9 bases between. The germline CDR1 and CDR2 sequences are SEHNR and FQNEAQ (reference sequence). The CDR3 runs to 13 residues. The CDR3 DNA reads TGTGCCAGCAGCTTGCTGGGCTTCTATGGCTACACCTTC. It is translated as CASSLLGFYGYTF.

This chain links TRBV6-2 or TRBV6-3 with TRBJ1-1; D remains unclear. The CDR3 is 14 amino acids. Between the trimmed V and J ends, which lost 5 bases and 1 base, there was a span of 11 bases. Germline V gene lookup returns CDR1 MNHEY and CDR2 SVGEGT. The DNA of the CDR3 is TGTGCCAGCAGTATAAGGGTGCCGAACACTGAAGCTTTCTTT. This sequence encodes CASSIRVPNTEAFF.

This clonotype was picked up many times. The V and J genes are TRBV20-1 and TRBJ2-7; 11 nucleotides agree with TRBD2. Looked up from germline, CDR1 is DFQATT and CDR2 is SNEGSKA (reference sequence). There are 14 residues in the CDR3. Trimming cost V 3 bases and J 4 bases; bases outside gene matches: 5. CDR3: CSASASSGGYEQYF. For the CDR3, the DNA is TGCAGTGCTAGCGCATCTAGCGGGGGGTACGAGCAGTACTTC.

CDR3 sequence: CSAHRDWAYNEQFF. For the CDR3, the DNA is TGCAGTGCTCACCGGGACTGGGCCTACAATGAGCAGTTCTTC. The chain combines TRBV20-1 with TRBJ2-1, with D perhaps matching TRBD2 (6 bases). This CDR3 has 14 amino acids. Trimming took off 5 bases at V and 2 bases at J, with 13 bases between the two ends. Germline loops: CDR1 DFQATT, CDR2 SNEGSKA (reference sequence).

A few counts support this clonotype. This chain uses TRBV30 with TRBJ2-7; no clear D. The CDR3 runs to 14 residues. The germline V and J ends were trimmed by 0 bases and 0 bases, with 9 bases remaining between them. Germline-derived CDR1 and CDR2 are GTSNPN and SVGIG (reference sequence). CDR3 residues: CAWSVGSHSYEQYF. The CDR3 DNA is TGTGCCTGGAGTGTCGGCAGTCACTCCTACGAGCAGTACTTC.

The chain links TRBV3-1 to TRBJ1-4, with TRBD1 matching 7 bases. CDR3 length equals 15 residues. The germline V gene encodes CDR1 LGHDT and CDR2 YNNKEL (reference sequence). V was pared by 2 bases and J by 8 bases, with 8 bases of the junction left unmatched. The CDR3 region is CASSQLGAGGEKLFF. CDR3 in DNA: TGTGCCAGCAGCCAACTCGGTGCAGGGGGGGAAAAACTGTTTTTT.

As concerns this clonotype: A junction boundary mismatches the germline segment, possibly from a read error. This rearrangement joins TRBV7-2 to TRBJ2-7; 8 bases map to TRBD2. The J call may be in error: the DNA end matches TRBJ2-5 better. Germline-derived CDR1 and CDR2 are SGHTA and FQGNSA. This CDR3 is 13 amino acids long. CDR3 residues: CARSPSGGETQYF. CDR3 nucleotides: TGTGCCCGCAGCCCATCGGGGGGGGAGACCCAGTACTTC.